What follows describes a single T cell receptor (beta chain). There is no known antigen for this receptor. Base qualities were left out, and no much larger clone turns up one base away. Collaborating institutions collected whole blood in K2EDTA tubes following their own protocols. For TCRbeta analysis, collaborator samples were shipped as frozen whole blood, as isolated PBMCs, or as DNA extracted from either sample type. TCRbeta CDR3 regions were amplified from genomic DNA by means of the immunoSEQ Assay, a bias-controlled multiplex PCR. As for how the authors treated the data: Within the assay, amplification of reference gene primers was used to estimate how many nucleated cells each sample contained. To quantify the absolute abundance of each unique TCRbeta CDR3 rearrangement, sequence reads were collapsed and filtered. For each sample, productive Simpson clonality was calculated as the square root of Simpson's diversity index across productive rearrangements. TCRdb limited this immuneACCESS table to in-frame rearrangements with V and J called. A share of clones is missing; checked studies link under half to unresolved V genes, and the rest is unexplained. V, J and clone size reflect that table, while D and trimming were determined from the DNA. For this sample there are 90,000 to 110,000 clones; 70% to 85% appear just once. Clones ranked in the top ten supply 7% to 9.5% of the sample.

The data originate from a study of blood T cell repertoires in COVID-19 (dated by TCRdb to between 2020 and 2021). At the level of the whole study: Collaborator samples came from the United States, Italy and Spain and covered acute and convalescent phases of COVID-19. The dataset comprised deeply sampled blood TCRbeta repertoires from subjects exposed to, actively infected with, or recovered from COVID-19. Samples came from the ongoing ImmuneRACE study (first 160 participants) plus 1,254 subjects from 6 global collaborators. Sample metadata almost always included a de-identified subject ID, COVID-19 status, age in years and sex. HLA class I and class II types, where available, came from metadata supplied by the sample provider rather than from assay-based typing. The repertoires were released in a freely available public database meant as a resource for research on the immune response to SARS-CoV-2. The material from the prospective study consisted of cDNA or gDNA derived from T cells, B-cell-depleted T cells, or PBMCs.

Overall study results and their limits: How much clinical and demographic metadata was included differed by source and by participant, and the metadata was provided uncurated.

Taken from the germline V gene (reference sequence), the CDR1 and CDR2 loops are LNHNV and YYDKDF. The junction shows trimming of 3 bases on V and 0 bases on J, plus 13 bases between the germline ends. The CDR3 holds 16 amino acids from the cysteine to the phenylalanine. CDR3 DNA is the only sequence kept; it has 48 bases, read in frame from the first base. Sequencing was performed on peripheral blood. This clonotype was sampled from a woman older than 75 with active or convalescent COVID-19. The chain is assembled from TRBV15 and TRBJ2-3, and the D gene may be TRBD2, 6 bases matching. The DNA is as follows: TGTGCCACCAGCAGCAGGCGGGGATTGAGCACAGATACGCAGTATTTT. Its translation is CATSSRRGLSTDTQYF.